A selection of T cell receptor beta chains follows, all from one sample in a study of vaccination effects on CD4 cells after COVID-19. Their cognate antigens are unknown. The table came from immunoSEQ multiplex PCR; TCRdb's copy has only in-frame clones and leaves some out. Here the sample spans 70,000 to 95,000 clones, 70% to 75% being singletons. Sample: CD4+ T cells from PBMCs cultured with HCoV-229E spike peptides, taken before COVID-19 vaccination. These TCRs come from a human donor who received a COVID-19 vaccine. CDR3s include the opening cysteine and the closing phenylalanine or tryptophan. D genes are given only for firm matches. A row's size may be missing; if present it is once, few, many or a size class.

V gene	D gene	clone size	J gene	CDR3 DNA	CDR3 protein
TRBV15	.	.	TRBJ1-3	TGTGCCACCAGCAGAGGTGGGCCTGGAAACACCATATATTTT	CATSRGGPGNTIYF
TRBV6-5	.	.	TRBJ1-2	TGTGCCAGCAGCTTTGGACGTTCCCCTAACTATGGCTACACCTTC	CASSFGRSPNYGYTF
TRBV5-3	.	few	TRBJ2-2	TGTGCCAGAAGAACAGGGGAGGGCACCGGGGAGCTGTTTTTT	CARRTGEGTGELFF
TRBV19	.	.	TRBJ2-3	TGTGCCAGTCGTGTGGGCCGTAGCACAGATACGCAGTATTTT	CASRVGRSTDTQYF
TRBV7-9	TRBD1	.	TRBJ1-4	TGTGCCAGCAGCTTAAAGACCGGCGGGACAGGGCATGAAAAACTGTTTTTT	CASSLKTGGTGHEKLFF
TRBV24-1	.	.	TRBJ1-1	TGTGCCACCAGTGATGCCCGGGGGGGGGCAGACACTGAAGCTTTCTTT	CATSDARGGADTEAFF
TRBV30	.	.	TRBJ1-4	TGTGCCTGGAGTTTAGGCGTAACAGCTTCAACTAATGAAAAACTGTTTTTT	CAWSLGVTASTNEKLFF
TRBV19	.	.	TRBJ1-3	TGTGCCAGTAGTCGTACAAGCTCTGGAAACACCATATATTTT	CASSRTSSGNTIYF
TRBV7-2	TRBD2	once	TRBJ2-5	TGTGCCAGCAGCTTTCAGCGGGGAGAAGGAGAGACCCAGTACTTC	CASSFQRGEGETQYF
TRBV24-1	.	.	TRBJ2-3	TGTGCCACCAGTGATCCTACAGGGATAGATACGCAGTATTTT	CATSDPTGIDTQYF
TRBV5-1	.	.	TRBJ1-2	TGCGCCAGCAGCTTGAACAGCCCTCCACTCACTTATGGCTACACCTTC	CASSLNSPPLTYGYTF
TRBV6-1	.	.	TRBJ1-5	TGTGCCAGCAGTGGCCCCACAGGGATGGGCAATCAGCCCCAGCATTTT	CASSGPTGMGNQPQHF
TRBV5-3	TRBD2	.	TRBJ2-3	TGTGCCAGAAGCCCAAGCGGGGCTAGCACAGATACGCAGTATTTT	CARSPSGASTDTQYF
TRBV24-1	.	.	TRBJ2-3	TGTGCCACCAGTGATGCGTCGGGGGGCCGCACAGATACGCAGTATTTT	CATSDASGGRTDTQYF
TRBV10-2	TRBD2	.	TRBJ2-4	TGCGCCAGCAGTTCGGGGACTAGCGGGGGGACTAGGGGGAACTTC	CASSSGTSGGTRGNF
TRBV24-1	.	.	TRBJ2-3	TGTGCCACCAGTTTACAGAACTCAGATACGCAGTATTTT	CATSLQNSDTQYF
TRBV5-4	TRBD2	.	TRBJ2-1	TGTGCCAGCAGCCCCGAAGCGGGGGACGACAATGAGCAGTTCTTC	CASSPEAGDDNEQFF
TRBV5-1	.	.	TRBJ1-2	TGCGCCAGCAGCCGGGACTCCCTTAACTATGGCTACACCTTC	CASSRDSLNYGYTF
TRBV15	.	.	TRBJ1-5	TGTGCCACCAGCAGAGAGGGGAGGGTCAATCAGCCCCAGCATTTT	CATSREGRVNQPQHF
TRBV12-3/TRBV12-4	.	.	TRBJ2-5	TGTGCCAGCAGTCGACAAGAGACCCAGTACTTC	CASSRQETQYF
TRBV3-1/TRBV3-2	.	few	TRBJ1-6	TGTGCCAGCAGCCAAGTCGCAGGGTGGGATTCACCCCTCCACTTT	CASSQVAGWDSPLHF
TRBV3-1/TRBV3-2	.	.	TRBJ1-1	TGTGCCAGCAGCCAGTGGGCGAACACTGAAGCTTTCTTT	CASSQWANTEAFF
TRBV20-1	.	.	TRBJ2-3	TGCAGTGCTAGCGGCGTCGATACGCAGTATTTT	CSASGVDTQYF
TRBV3-1/TRBV3-2	.	.	TRBJ1-1	TGTGCCAGCAGCTTACGGACAGATATTAACACTGAAGCTTTCTTT	CASSLRTDINTEAFF
TRBV5-5	.	.	TRBJ2-5	TGTGCCAGCAGCTTGGTGGTCAGGGAGACAGAGACCCAGTACTTC	CASSLVVRETETQYF
TRBV5-5	TRBD1	.	TRBJ1-4	TGTGCCAGCAGCTTGGGGGGACAGGGGGCTGAAAAACTGTTTTTT	CASSLGGQGAEKLFF
TRBV4-1	.	.	TRBJ1-1	TGCGCCAGCAGCAAACCGACAGGTCGGGGGACTGAAGCTTTCTTT	CASSKPTGRGTEAFF
TRBV5-5	.	.	TRBJ2-3	TGTGCCAGCAGCTTGGGGGCCCCCCACACAGATACGCAGTATTTT	CASSLGAPHTDTQYF
TRBV19	.	.	TRBJ1-6	TGTGCCAGTAGAGAGCAGGGTAGTTCACCCCTCCACTTT	CASREQGSSPLHF
TRBV2	TRBD1	.	TRBJ1-5	TGTGCCAGCAGTGGCGGCGTACAGGGGAGACAGCCCCAGCATTTT	CASSGGVQGRQPQHF
TRBV20-1	TRBD1	.	TRBJ1-6	TGCAGTGCTAGGACAGGGTTTACCCTCCACTTT	CSARTGFTLHF
TRBV2	.	once	TRBJ2-5	TGTGCCAGCAGTGAGCCTGGAGCGGGCTACCAAGAGACCCAGTACTTC	CASSEPGAGYQETQYF